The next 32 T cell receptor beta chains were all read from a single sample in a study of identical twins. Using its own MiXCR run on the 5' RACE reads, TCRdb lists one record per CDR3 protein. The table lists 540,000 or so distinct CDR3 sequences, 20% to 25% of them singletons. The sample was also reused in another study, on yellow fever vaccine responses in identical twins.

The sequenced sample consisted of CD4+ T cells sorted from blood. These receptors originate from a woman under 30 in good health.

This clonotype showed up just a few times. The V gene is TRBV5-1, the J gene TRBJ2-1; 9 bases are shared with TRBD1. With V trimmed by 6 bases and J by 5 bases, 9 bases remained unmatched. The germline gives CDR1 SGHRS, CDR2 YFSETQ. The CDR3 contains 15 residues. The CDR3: CASTFVTGGDNEQFF. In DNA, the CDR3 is TGCGCCAGCACCTTTGTGACAGGGGGGGACAATGAGCAGTTCTTC.

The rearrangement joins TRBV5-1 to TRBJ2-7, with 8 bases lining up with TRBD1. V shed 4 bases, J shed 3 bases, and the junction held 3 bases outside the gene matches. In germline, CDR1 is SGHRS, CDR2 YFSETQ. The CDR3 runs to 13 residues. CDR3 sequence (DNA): TGCGCCAGCAGCGATGGACAGGGCTACGAGCAGTACTTC. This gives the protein CASSDGQGYEQYF.

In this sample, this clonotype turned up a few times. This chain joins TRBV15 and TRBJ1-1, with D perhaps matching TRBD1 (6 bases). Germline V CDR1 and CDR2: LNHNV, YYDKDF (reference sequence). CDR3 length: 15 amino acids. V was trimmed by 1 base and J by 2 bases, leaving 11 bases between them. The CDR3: CATSRARTANTEAFF. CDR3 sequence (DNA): TGTGCCACCAGCAGAGCCAGGACAGCAAACACTGAAGCTTTCTTT.

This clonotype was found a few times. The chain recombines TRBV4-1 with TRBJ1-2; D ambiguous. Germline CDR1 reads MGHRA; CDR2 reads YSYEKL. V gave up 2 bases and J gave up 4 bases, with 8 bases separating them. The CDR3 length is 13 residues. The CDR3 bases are TGCGCCAGCAGCCAACCCGGGCTCTATGGCTACACCTTC. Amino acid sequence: CASSQPGLYGYTF.

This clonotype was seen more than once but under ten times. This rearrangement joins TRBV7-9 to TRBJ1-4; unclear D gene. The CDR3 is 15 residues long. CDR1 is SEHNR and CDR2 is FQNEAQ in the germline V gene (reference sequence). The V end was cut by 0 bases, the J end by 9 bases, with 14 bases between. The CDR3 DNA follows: TGTGCCAGCAGCTTAGCGGGGTCAGAGACTAAAAAACTGTTTTTT. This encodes CASSLAGSETKKLFF. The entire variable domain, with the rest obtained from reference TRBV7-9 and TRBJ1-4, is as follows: DTGVSQNPRHKITKRGQNVTFRCDPISEHNRLYWYRQTLGQGPEFLTYFQNEAQLEKSRLLSDRFSAERPKGSFSTLEIQRTEQGDSAMYLCASSLAGSETKKLFFGSGTQLSVL.

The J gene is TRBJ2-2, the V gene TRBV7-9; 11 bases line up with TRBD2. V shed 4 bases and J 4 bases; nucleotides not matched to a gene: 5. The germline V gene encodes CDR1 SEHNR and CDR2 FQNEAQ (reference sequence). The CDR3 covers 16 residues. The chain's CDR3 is CASSSIAGGITGELFF. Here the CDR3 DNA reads TGTGCCAGCAGCTCAATAGCGGGGGGGATCACCGGGGAGCTGTTTTTT.

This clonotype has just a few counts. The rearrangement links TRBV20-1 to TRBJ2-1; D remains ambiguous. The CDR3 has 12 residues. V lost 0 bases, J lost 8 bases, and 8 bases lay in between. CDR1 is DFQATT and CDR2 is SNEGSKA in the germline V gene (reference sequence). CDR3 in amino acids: CSARDLKHEQFF. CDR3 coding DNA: TGCAGTGCTAGAGATCTGAAGCATGAGCAGTTCTTC.

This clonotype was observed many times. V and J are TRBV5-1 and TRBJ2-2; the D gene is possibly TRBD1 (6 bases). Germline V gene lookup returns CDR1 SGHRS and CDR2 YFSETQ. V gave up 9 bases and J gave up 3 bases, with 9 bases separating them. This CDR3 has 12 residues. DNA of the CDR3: TGCGCCACCAAGGGGGACACCGGGGAGCTGTTTTTT. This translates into CATKGDTGELFF.

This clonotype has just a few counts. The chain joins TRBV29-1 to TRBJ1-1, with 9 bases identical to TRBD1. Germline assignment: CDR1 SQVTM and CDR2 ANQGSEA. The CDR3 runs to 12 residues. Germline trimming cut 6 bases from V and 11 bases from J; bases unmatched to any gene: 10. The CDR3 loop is CSVKGQGLRAFF. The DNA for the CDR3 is TGCAGCGTCAAAGGACAGGGGTTAAGGGCTTTCTTT.

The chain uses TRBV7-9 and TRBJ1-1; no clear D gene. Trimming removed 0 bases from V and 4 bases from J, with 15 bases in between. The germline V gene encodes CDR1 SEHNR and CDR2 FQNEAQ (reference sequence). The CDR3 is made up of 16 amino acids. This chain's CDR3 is CASSLAPPRKGTEAFF. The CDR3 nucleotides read TGTGCCAGCAGCTTAGCCCCTCCTAGGAAAGGCACTGAAGCTTTCTTT.

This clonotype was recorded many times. In DNA, the CDR3 is TGTGCCATCAAGGACGCTGGTGAGCAGTTCTTC. This codes for CAIKDAGEQFF. The gene calls are TRBV10-3 and TRBJ2-1; no reliable D call. With 7 bases removed from V and 9 bases from J, the gap between germline ends came to 10 bases. The CDR3 is 11 residues long. Germline-derived CDR1 and CDR2 are ENHRY and SYGVKD.

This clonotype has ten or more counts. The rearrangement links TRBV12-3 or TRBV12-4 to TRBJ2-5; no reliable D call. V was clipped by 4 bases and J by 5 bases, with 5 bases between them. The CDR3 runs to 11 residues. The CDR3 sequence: CASSYRETQYF. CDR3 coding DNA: TGTGCCAGCAGTTACCGGGAGACCCAGTACTTC.

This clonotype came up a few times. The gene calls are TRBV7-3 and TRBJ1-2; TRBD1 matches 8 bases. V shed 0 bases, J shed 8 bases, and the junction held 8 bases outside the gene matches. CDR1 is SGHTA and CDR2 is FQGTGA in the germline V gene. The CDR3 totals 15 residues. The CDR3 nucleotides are TGTGCCAGCAGCTTAACATCCGGACAGGGCGCAGGCTACACCTTC. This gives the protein CASSLTSGQGAGYTF.

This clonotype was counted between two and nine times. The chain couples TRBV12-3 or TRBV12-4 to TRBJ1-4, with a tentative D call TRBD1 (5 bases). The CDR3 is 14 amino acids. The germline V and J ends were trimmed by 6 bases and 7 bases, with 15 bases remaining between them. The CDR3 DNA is TGTGCCAGCAGCCACGGGACTGGCCGTGAAAAACTGTTTTTT. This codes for CASSHGTGREKLFF.

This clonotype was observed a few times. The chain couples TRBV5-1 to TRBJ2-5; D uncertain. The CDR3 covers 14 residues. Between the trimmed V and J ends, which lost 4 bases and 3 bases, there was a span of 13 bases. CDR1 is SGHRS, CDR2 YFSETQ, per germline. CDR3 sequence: CASSTTLKEETQYF. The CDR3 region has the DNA TGCGCCAGCAGCACGACACTTAAGGAAGAGACCCAGTACTTC.

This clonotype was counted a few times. The CDR3 nucleotides read TGTGCCAGCAGCCAAGTACAGTTACGCTCTGGGGCCAACGTCCTGACTTTC. It encodes CASSQVQLRSGANVLTF. J is TRBJ2-6 and V is TRBV3-1; D unresolved. This CDR3 comprises 17 residues. CDR1 and CDR2 (germline): LGHDT, YNNKEL (reference sequence). The germline V and J ends were trimmed by 1 base and 0 bases, with 10 bases remaining between them. Variable domain in full (rest from reference TRBV3-1 and TRBJ2-6): DTAVSQTPKYLVTQMGNDKSIKCEQNLGHDTMYWYKQDSKKFLKIMFSYNNKELIINETVPNRFSPKSPDKAHLNLHINSLELGDSAVYFCASSQVQLRSGANVLTFGAGSRLTVL.

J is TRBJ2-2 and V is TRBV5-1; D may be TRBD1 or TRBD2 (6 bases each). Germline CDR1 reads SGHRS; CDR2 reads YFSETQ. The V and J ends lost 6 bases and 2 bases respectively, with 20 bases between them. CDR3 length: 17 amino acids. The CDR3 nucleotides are TGCGCCAGCACAAACTTGGGGGGCGCGAGTAACACCGGGGAGCTGTTTTTT. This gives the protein CASTNLGGASNTGELFF.

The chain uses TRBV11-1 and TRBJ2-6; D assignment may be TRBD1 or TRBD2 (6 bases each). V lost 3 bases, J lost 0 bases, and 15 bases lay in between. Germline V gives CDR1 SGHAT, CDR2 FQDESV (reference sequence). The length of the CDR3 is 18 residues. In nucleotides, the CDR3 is TGTGCCAGCAGCTTCGGCGGAGGGGGGTCCTCTGGGGCCAACGTCCTGACTTTC. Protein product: CASSFGGGGSSGANVLTF. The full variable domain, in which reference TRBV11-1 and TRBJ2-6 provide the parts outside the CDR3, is EAEVAQSPRYKITEKSQAVAFWCDPISGHATLYWYRQILGQGPELLVQFQDESVVDDSQLPKDRFSAERLKGVDSTLKIQPAELGDSAMYLCASSFGGGGSSGANVLTFGAGSRLTVL.

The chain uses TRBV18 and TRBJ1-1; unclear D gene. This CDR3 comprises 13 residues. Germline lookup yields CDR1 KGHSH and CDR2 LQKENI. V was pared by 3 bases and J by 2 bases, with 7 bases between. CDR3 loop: CASSPVGNTEAFF. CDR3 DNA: TGTGCCAGCTCACCTGTCGGTAACACTGAAGCTTTCTTT.

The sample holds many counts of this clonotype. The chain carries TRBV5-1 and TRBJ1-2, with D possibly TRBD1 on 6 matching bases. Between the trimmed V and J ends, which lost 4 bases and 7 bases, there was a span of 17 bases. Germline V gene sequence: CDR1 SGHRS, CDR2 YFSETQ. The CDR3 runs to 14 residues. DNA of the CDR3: TGCGCCAGCAGCCCTGGTGGGGGGGGCACTGGCTACACCTTC. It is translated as CASSPGGGGTGYTF.

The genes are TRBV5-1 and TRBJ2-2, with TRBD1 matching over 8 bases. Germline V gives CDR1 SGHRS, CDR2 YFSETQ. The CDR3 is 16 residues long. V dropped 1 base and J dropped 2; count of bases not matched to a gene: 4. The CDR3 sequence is CASSLRTGTNTGELFF. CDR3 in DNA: TGCGCCAGCAGCTTGAGGACAGGGACAAACACCGGGGAGCTGTTTTTT.

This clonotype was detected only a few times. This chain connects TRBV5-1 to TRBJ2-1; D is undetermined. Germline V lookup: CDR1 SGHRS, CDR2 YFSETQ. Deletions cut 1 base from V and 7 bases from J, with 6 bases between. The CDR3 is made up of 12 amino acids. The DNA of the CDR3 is TGCGCCAGCAGCTTGAGGGCAAATGAGCAGTTCTTC. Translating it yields CASSLRANEQFF.

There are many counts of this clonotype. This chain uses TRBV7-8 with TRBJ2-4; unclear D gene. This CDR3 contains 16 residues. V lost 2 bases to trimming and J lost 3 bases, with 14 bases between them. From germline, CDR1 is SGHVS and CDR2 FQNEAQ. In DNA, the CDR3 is TGTGCCAGCAGCTTATTGGTCGGCCGAAGCAAAAACATTCAGTACTTC. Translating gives CASSLLVGRSKNIQYF. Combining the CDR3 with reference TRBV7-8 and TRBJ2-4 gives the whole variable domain GAGVSQSPRYKVAKRGQDVALRCDPISGHVSLFWYQQALGQGPEFLTYFQNEAQLDKSGLPSDRFFAERPEGSVSTLKIQRTQQEDSAVYLCASSLLVGRSKNIQYFGAGTRLSVL.

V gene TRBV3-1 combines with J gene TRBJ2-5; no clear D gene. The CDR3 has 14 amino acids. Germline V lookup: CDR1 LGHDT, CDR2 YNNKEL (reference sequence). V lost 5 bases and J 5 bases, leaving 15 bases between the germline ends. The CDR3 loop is CASSTARTIETQYF. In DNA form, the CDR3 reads TGTGCCAGCAGCACCGCGAGGACGATCGAGACCCAGTACTTC.

CDR3 sequence: CATSALDSGGHSYNEQFF. The CDR3 nucleotides read TGTGCCACCAGTGCCTTGGATTCGGGGGGACACTCATACAATGAGCAGTTCTTC. This chain uses TRBV24-1 with TRBJ2-1, with D maybe TRBD2 (7 bases). This CDR3 is 18 amino acids long. The V end was cut by 5 bases, the J end by 4 bases, with 23 bases between. Germline V lookup: CDR1 KGHDR, CDR2 SFDVKD.

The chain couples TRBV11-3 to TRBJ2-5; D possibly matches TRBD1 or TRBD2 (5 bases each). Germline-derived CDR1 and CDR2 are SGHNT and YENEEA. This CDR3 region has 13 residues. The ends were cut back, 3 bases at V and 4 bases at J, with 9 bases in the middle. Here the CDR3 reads CASSLGVRETQYF. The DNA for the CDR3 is TGTGCCAGCAGCTTGGGGGTTCGAGAGACCCAGTACTTC.

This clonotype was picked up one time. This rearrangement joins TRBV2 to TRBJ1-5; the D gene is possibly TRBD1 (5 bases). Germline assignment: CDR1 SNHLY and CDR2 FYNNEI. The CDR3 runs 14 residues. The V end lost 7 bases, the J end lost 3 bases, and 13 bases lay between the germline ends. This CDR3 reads CASMGDLPNQPQHF. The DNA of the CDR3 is TGTGCCAGCATGGGGGACCTCCCCAATCAGCCCCAGCATTTT.

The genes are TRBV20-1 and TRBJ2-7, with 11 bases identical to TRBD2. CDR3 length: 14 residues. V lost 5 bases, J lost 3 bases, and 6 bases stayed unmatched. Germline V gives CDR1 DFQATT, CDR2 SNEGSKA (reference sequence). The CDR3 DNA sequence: TGCAGTGCTTCCCCCGGGACTAGCGGCTACGAGCAGTACTTC. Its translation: CSASPGTSGYEQYF.

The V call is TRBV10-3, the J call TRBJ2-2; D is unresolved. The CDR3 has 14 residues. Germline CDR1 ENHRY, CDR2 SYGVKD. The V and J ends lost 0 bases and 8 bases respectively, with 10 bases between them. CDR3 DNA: TGTGCCATCAGTGAGTCGGGGTCCAAGGGGGAGCTGTTTTTT. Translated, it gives CAISESGSKGELFF.

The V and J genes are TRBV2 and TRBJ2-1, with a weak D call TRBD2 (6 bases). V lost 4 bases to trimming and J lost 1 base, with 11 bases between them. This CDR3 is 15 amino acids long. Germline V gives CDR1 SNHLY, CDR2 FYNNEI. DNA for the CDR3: TGTGCCAGCAGTGCGGGAGTTGGGTCCTACAATGAGCAGTTCTTC. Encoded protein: CASSAGVGSYNEQFF.

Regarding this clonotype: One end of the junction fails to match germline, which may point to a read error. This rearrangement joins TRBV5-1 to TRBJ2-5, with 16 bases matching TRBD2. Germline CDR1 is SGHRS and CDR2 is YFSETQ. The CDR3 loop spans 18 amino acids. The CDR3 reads CASSWGTSGRAEQGTQYF. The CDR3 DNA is TGCGCCAGCAGCTGGGGGACTAGCGGGAGGGCGGAGCAAGGGACCCAGTACTTC.

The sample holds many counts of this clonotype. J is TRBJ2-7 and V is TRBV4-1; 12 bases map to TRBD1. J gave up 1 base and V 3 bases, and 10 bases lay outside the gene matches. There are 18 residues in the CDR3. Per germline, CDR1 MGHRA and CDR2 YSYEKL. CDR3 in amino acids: CASSQEGQGALGSYEQYF. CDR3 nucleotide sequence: TGCGCCAGCAGCCAGGAGGGACAGGGGGCCCTGGGATCCTACGAGCAGTACTTC.